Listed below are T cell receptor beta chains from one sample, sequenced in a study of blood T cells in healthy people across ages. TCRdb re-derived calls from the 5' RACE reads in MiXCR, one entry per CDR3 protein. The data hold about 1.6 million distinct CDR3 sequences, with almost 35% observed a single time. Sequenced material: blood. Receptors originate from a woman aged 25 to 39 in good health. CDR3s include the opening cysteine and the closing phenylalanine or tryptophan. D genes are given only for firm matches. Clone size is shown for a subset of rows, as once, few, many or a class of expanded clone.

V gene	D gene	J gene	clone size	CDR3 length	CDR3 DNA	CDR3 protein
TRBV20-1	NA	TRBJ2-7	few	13	TGCAGTGCTCAGGAGGCAGTCCTCTACGAGCAGTACTTC	CSAQEAVLYEQYF
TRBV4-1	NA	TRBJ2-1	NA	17	TGCGCCAGCAGCCGAGAAAGGGACGGCTTTAGGGATCATGAGCAGTTCTTC	CASSRERDGFRDHEQFF
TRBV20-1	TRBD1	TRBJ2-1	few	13	TGCAGTGCTAGCCGACAGGGGGCGGGGGAGCAGTTCTTC	CSASRQGAGEQFF
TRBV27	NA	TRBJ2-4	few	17	TGTGCCAGCAGTTTCCTCCCGATAAGTGGGTCCAAAAACATTCAGTACTTC	CASSFLPISGSKNIQYF
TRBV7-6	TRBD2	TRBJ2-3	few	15	TGTGCCAGCAGCTCCCTGCAGCGGGGGGGGGATACGCAGTATTTT	CASSSLQRGGDTQYF
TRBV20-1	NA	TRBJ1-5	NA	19	TGCAGTGCTAGAGATTGGAGGACACCAAGTTTCGATAGCAATCAGCCCCAGCATTTT	CSARDWRTPSFDSNQPQHF
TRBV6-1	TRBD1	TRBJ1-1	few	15	TGTGCCAGCAGTGCACAGGGGGCGTTGGTCACTGAAGCTTTCTTT	CASSAQGALVTEAFF
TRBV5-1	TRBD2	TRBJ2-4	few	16	TGCGCCAGCAGCCCAAAGCGGGAGTACGCCAAAAACATTCAGTACTTC	CASSPKREYAKNIQYF
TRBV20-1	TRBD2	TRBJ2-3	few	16	TGCAGTGCTCCAGCGGGGGGCGGGTGGAGCACAGATACGCAGTATTTT	CSAPAGGGWSTDTQYF
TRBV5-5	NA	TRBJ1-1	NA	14	TGTGCCAGCAGCTTGGGGGGAGTCGGTCTCCGAACTTTCTTT	CASSLGGVGLRTFF
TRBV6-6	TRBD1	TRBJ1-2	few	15	TGTGCCAGCAGTTACTCGAGGGACAGGGCTCCCGGCTACACCTTC	CASSYSRDRAPGYTF
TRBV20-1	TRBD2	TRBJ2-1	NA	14	TGCAGTGCACCAAGCGGGGGGCCCTACAATGAGCAGTTCTTC	CSAPSGGPYNEQFF
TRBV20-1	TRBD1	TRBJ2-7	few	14	TGCAGTGCTAGACGACAGGGAATTCCCTACGAGCAGTACTTC	CSARRQGIPYEQYF
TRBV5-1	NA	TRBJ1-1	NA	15	TGCGCCAGCAGCTTGGCCTCGGGGGTGAGAACTGAAGCTTTCTTT	CASSLASGVRTEAFF
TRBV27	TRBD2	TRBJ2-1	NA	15	TGTGCCAGCAGTCCCCCGGGACTAGCGGGGACAGAGCAGTTCTTC	CASSPPGLAGTEQFF
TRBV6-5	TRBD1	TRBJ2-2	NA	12	TGTGCCTGCACCGCAGGGGGCGGGGAGCTGTTTTTT	CACTAGGGELFF
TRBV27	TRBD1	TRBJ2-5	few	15	TGTGCCAGCAGTTTCTCGACAGGGGTGGGAGAGACCCAGTACTTC	CASSFSTGVGETQYF
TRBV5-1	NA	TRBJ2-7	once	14	TGCGCCAGCAGCTGGGGACGGAGAGCCTACGAGCAGTACTTC	CASSWGRRAYEQYF
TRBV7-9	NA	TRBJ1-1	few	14	TGTGCCAGCAGCTTACGACTAGCGAACACTGAAGCTTTCTTT	CASSLRLANTEAFF
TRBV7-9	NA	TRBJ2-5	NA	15	TGTGCCAGCAGCTTAGCGCTCGGGGACAATTCGATGGAGTACTTC	CASSLALGDNSMEYF
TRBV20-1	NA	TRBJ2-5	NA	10	TGCAGTGCCTTCCGTGAAACCCAGTACTTC	CSAFRETQYF
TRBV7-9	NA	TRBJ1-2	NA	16	TGTGCCAGCAGCTTAATTTCTAGCCAGGTTGGCTATGGCTACACCTTC	CASSLISSQVGYGYTF
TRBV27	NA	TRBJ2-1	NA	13	TGTGCCAGCAGTTTACAAATGGACACTGAGCAGTTCTTC	CASSLQMDTEQFF
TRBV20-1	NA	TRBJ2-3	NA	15	TGCAGTGCTAGAGACGTAGCAGGTTCCCCAGATACGCAGTATTTT	CSARDVAGSPDTQYF
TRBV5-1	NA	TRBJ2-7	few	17	TGCGCCAGCAGCTTTTTGGCCCCGGGGGCAACCTCCTACGAGCAGTACTTC	CASSFLAPGATSYEQYF
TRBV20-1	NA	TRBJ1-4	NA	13	TGCAGTGCTAGGACCGGTGTAGGTGAAAAACTGTTTTTT	CSARTGVGEKLFF
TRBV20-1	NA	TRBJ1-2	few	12	TGCAGTGCCTGGACCATCTCTGGAGGGTACACCTTC	CSAWTISGGYTF
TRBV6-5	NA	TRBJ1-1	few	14	TGTGCCAGCAGTTACAGGGCCGGGAACACTGAAGCTTTCTTT	CASSYRAGNTEAFF
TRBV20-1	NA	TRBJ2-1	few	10	TGCAGTGCGCCGGATCGTGAGCAGTTCTTC	CSAPDREQFF
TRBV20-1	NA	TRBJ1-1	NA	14	TGCAGTGCCATCATTCTCAAAGGTATGGGTGAAGCTTTCTTT	CSAIILKGMGEAFF
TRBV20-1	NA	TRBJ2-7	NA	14	TGCAGTGCTGAAAACCCTAGCCGACCCTACGAGCAGTACTTC	CSAENPSRPYEQYF
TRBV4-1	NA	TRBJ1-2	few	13	TGCGCCAGCAGCGACAGGAGAAACTATGGCTACACCTTC	CASSDRRNYGYTF
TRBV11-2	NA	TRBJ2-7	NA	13	TGTGCCAGCTCTAAGATATTCGGCTACGAGCAGTACTTC	CASSKIFGYEQYF
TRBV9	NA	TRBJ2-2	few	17	TGTGCCAGCAGCTTAGAGGGGGGACTCCGAGGGTCCGGGGAGCTGTTTTTT	CASSLEGGLRGSGELFF
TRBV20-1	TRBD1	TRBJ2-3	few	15	TGCAGTGCTAGAGATAAAGACAGGGGCACAGATACGCAGTATTTT	CSARDKDRGTDTQYF
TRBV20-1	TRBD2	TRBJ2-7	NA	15	TGCAGTGCTACGAGCACGGGGGGGCCTCCGTACGAGCAGTACTTC	CSATSTGGPPYEQYF
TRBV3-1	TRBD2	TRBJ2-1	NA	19	TGTGCCAGCAGCCAAGAAGCTAACCTCCTAGCGGCATTTTGGTATGAGCAGTTCTTC	CASSQEANLLAAFWYEQFF
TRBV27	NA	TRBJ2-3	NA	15	TGTGCCAGCAGTTTATCCAGGGACAGCACAGATACGCAGTATTTT	CASSLSRDSTDTQYF
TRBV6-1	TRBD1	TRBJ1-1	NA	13	TGTGCCACCGACAGACAGGGGAACACTGAAGCTTTCTTT	CATDRQGNTEAFF
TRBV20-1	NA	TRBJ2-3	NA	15	TGCAGTGCTAGAGATCGGACTCTTAGCACAGATACGCAGTATTTT	CSARDRTLSTDTQYF
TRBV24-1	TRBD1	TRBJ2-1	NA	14	TGTGCCACCAGTGTCGGGACAGGGCGTAATGAGCAGTTCTTC	CATSVGTGRNEQFF
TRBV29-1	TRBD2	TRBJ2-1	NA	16	TGCGGCGTTGAAGAAGGTAGCGGGGGGTTCTACAATGAGCAGTTCTTC	CGVEEGSGGFYNEQFF
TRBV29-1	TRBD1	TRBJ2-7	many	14	TGCAGCGTCACCGGGACAGGGAATTTCTACGAGCAGTACTTC	CSVTGTGNFYEQYF
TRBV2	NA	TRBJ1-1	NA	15	TGTGCCAGCAGCCTTATATATACCCGGAGCACTGAAGCTTTCTTT	CASSLIYTRSTEAFF
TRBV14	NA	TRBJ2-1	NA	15	TGTGCCAGCAGCCAAGATTGGGGGTTGGGCAATGAGCAGTTCTTC	CASSQDWGLGNEQFF
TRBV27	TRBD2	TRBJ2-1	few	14	TGTGCCAGCAGCCCGACTAGCGGGACCTACGAGCAGTTCTTC	CASSPTSGTYEQFF
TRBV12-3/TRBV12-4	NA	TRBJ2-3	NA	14	TGTGCCAGCAGTTTGAGAAGAAGCACAGATGCGCAGTATTTT	CASSLRRSTDAQYF
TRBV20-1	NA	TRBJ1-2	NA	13	TGCAGTGCTAGAGCGCAGGGGCTCTATGGCTACACCTTC	CSARAQGLYGYTF